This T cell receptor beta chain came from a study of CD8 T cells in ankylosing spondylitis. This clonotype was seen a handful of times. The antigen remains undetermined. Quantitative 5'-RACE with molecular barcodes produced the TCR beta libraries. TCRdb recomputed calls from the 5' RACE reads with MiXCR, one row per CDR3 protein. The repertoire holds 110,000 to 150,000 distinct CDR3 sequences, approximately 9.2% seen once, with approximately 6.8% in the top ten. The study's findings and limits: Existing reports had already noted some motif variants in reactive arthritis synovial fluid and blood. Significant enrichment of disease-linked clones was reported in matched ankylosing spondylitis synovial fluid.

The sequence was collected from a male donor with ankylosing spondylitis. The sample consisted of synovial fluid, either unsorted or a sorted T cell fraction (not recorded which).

CDR3 residues: CASSQTRGNTEAFF. In nucleotides, the CDR3 is TGCGCCAGCAGTCAAACCAGGGGGAACACTGAAGCTTTCTTT. This chain links TRBV5-1 with TRBJ1-1; TRBD1 is a possible D gene (6 bases). Per the germline V gene, CDR1 is SGHRS and CDR2 is YFSETQ. Trimming cost V 5 bases and J 1 base, with 12 bases left between them. The CDR3 spans 14 residues.